This TCR beta chain comes out of a study of cytomegalovirus exposure and HLA in healthy donors. Broader study findings: In a later analysis, across HLA loci, associated TCR counts were highest for DRB1, lowest for HLA-C. A few of the chains that were CMV-associated were confirmed in vitro to be specific for CMV antigens. Cytomegalovirus-associated TCR beta chains were listed, numbering under 200.

In its sample, this clone was seen once. The antigen is undetermined. One junction end disagrees with the germline gene, perhaps due to a read error. The CDR3 contains 17 residues. Germline V lookup: CDR1 MDHEN, CDR2 SYDVKM. The study ran its PCR with 60 Vbeta and 13 Jbeta primers. Method: immunoSEQ multiplex PCR; TCRdb's copy keeps in-frame clones and lacks some. The sample gives about 140,000 clones, roughly three quarters of which show up once; 1.5% to 2% is in the top ten. Sequenced: PBMCs. J is TRBJ2-5 and V is TRBV28, with TRBD2 identical over 8 bases. This clonotype was obtained from a woman in her twenties or thirties in good health and CMV-seronegative. The CDR3 nucleotides are TGTGCCAGCAGTTTTGATGCGGCTAGCGGGCTCCCAGAGGCCCAGTACTTC. Its translation is CASSFDAASGLPEAQYF.